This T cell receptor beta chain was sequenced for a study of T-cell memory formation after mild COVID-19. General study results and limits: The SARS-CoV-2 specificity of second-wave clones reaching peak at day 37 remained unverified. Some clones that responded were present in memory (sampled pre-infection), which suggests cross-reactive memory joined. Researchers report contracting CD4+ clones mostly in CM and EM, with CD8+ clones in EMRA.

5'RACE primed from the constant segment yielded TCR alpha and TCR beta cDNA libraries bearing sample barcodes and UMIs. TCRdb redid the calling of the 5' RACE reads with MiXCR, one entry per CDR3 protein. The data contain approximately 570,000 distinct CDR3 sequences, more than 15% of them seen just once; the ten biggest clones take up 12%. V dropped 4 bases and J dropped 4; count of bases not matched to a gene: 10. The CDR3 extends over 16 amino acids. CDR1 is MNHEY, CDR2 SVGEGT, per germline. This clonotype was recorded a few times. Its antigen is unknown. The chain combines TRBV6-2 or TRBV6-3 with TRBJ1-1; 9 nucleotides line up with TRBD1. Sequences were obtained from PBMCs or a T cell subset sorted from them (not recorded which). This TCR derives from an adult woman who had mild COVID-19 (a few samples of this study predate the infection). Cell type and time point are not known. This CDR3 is CASSSVPGQGGTEAFF. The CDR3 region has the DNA TGTGCCAGCAGTTCTGTCCCGGGACAGGGAGGCACTGAAGCTTTCTTT.